The T cell receptor (beta chain) under discussion was sequenced for a study of OX40 agonist ivuxolimab in advanced cancers. For the study at large: The group had a mean age of around 64 years, ranged from roughly 20 to 79, and was 80% to 85% male.

Patients with a history of autoimmune disease or on systemic immunosuppression were excluded. This clone was detected a few times. Antigen specificity is unknown. Study findings and constraints: Low normalized T-cell clonal expansion was additionally recorded for some nonresponders. Circulating CD4+ and CD8+ T cells showed clonal expansion by week 6 at 0.1 to 3.0 mg/kg.

The CDR3 runs 18 residues. CDR1 SGDLS and CDR2 YYNGEE come from the germline V gene. V dropped 4 bases and J dropped 7; count of bases not matched to a gene: 19. Sequencing was performed with immunoSEQ multiplex PCR; in TCRdb, only in-frame clones are kept and a portion is missing. Among about 27,000 clones listed, approximately 81% were seen once. This chain connects TRBV9 to TRBJ1-5, with 8 bases matching TRBD1. Sequencing used CD4+ or CD8+ T cells sorted from blood, obtained in a trial of the OX40 agonist ivuxolimab. This receptor was obtained from an adult with an advanced solid tumor such as melanoma, head and neck, liver or kidney cancer. The CDR3 DNA reads TGTGCCAGCAGCCGTAAAGAAGGACAGGGTTCTAAAGGCCAGCCCCAGCATTTT. It yields the protein CASSRKEGQGSKGQPQHF. The variable domain in full, completed from reference TRBV9 and TRBJ1-5, reads DSGVTQTPKHLITATGQRVTLRCSPRSGDLSVYWYQQSLDQGLQFLIQYYNGEERAKGNILERFSAQQFPDLHSELNLSSLELGDSALYFCASSRKEGQGSKGQPQHFGDGTRLSIL.